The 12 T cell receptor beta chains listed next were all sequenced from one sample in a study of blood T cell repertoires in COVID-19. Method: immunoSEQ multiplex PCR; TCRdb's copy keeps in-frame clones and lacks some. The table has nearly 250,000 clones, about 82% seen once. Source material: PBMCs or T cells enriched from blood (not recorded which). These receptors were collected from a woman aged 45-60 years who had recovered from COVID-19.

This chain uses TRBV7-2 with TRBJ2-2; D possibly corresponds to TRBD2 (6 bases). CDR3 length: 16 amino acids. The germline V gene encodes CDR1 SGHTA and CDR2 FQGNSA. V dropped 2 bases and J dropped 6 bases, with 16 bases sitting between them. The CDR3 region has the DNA TGTGCCAGCAGCTTAAGGAGGGGCGGGGCCTCCGGGGAGCTGTTTTTT. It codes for CASSLRRGGASGELFF.

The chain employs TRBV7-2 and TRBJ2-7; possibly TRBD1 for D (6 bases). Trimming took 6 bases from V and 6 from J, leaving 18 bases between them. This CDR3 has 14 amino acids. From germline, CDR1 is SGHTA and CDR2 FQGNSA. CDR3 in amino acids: CASRQPGHGSEQYF. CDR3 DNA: TGTGCCAGCAGGCAACCGGGACACGGGTCCGAGCAGTACTTC.

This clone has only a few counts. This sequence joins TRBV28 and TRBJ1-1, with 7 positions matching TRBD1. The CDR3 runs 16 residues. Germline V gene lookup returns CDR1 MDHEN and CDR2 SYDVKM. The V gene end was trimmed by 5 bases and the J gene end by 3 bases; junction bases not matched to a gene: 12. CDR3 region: CASSPSGTATDTEAFF. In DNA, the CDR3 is TGTGCCAGCAGTCCCTCCGGGACAGCGACGGACACTGAAGCTTTCTTT.

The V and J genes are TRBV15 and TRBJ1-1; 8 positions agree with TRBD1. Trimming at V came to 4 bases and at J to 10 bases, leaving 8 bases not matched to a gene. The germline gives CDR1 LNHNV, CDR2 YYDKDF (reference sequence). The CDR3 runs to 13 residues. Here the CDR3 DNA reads TGTGCCACCAGCACGCTCGGACAGGGCGCAGCTTTCTTT. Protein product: CATSTLGQGAAFF.

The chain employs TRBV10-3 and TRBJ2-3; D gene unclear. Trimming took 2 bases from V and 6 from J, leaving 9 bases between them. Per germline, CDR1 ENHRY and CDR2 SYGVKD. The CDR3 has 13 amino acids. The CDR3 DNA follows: TGTGCCATCAGTGAGAGACTCGCCGATACGCAGTATTTT. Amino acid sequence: CAISERLADTQYF.

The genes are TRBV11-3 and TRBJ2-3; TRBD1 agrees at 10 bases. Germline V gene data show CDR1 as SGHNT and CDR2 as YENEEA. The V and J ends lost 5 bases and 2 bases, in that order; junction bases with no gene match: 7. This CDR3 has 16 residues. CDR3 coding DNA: TGTGCCAGCAGCCGCCGGGACAGGGGATACACAGATACGCAGTATTTT. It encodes CASSRRDRGYTDTQYF.

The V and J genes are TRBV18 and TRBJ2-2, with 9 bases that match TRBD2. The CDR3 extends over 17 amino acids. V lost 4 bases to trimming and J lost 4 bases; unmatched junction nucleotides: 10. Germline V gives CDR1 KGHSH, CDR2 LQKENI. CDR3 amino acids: CASSLQTSGTSTGELFF. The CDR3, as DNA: TGTGCCAGCTCACTTCAGACTAGCGGAACAAGCACCGGGGAGCTGTTTTTT. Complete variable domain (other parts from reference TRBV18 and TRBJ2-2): NAGVMQNPRHLVRRRGQEARLRCSPMKGHSHVYWYRQLPEEGLKFMVYLQKENIIDESGMPKERFSAEFPKEGPSILRIQQVVRGDSAAYFCASSLQTSGTSTGELFFGEGSRLTVL.

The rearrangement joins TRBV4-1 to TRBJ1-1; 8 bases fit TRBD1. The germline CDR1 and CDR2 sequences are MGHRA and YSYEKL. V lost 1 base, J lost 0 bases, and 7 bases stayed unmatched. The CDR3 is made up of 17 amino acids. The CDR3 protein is CASSQGGQGALNTEAFF. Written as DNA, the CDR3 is TGCGCCAGCAGCCAAGGTGGCCAGGGGGCTCTGAACACTGAAGCTTTCTTT.

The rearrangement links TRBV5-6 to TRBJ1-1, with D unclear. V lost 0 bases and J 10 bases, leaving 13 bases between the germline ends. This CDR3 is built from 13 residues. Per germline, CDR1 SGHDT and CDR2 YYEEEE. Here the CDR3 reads CASSLAGLLGAFF. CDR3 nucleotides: TGTGCCAGCAGCTTGGCCGGCTTGCTAGGAGCTTTCTTT.

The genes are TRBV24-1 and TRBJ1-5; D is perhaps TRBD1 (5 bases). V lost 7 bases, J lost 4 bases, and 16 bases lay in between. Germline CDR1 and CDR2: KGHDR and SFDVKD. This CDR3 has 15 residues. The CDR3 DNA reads TGTGCCACCAGCGGGTCCGGGACTTCAAATCAGCCCCAGCATTTT. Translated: CATSGSGTSNQPQHF.

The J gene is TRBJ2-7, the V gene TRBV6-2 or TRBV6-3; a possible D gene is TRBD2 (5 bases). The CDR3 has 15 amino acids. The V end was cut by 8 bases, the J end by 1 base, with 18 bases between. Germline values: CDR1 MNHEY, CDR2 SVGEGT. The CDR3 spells CASGSGVSPSYEQYF. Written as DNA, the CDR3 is TGTGCCAGCGGTTCCGGGGTATCCCCTTCCTACGAGCAGTACTTC.

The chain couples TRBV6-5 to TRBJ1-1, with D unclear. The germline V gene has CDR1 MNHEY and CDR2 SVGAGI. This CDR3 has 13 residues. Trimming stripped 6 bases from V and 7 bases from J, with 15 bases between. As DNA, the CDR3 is TGTGCCAGCAGCCCACCGGCGGGCGTTGAAGCTTTCTTT. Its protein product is CASSPPAGVEAFF.